These 18 T cell receptor beta chains were sequenced from one sample in a study of vaccination effects on CD4 cells after COVID-19. These receptors' antigens are unknown. The data were produced by immunoSEQ multiplex PCR, yet TCRdb's version contains in-frame clones alone and is incomplete. The sample includes 25,000 to 35,000 clones, roughly two thirds of them seen just once. Prior to sequencing, the ViraFEST assay stimulated PBMC with viral peptide pools, which expanded the antigen-specific CD4+ T cells. Isolation of CD4+ T cells took place after approximately 10 days of culture. The specimen was CD4+ T cells from PBMCs cultured with HCoV-229E spike peptides, collected before COVID-19 vaccination. These receptors were taken from a human donor who received a COVID-19 vaccine.

V and J are TRBV30 and TRBJ2-1, with unresolved D. Deletions cut 2 bases from V and 6 bases from J, with 11 bases between. Germline values: CDR1 GTSNPN, CDR2 SVGIG (reference sequence). CDR3 length equals 13 residues. CDR3 loop: CAWSPGGLNEQFF. The CDR3 region has the DNA TGTGCCTGGAGTCCAGGCGGTCTCAATGAGCAGTTCTTC.

The CDR3 nucleotides read TGTGCCAGCAGTGAAACCTTTTCAGGGAATCAGCCCCAGCATTTT. This gives the protein CASSETFSGNQPQHF. The chain has TRBV6-1 and TRBJ1-5, with D possibly matching TRBD1 (5 bases). CDR1 is MNHNS, CDR2 SASEGT, per germline. The V end was cut by 2 bases, the J end by 4 bases, with 12 bases between. The CDR3 covers 15 residues.

This chain connects TRBV5-1 to TRBJ2-3, with 8 bases matching TRBD1. Trimming removed 3 bases from V and 6 bases from J; junction bases left unmatched: 15. The V gene's germline CDR1 is SGHRS and CDR2 YFSETQ. There are 17 residues in the CDR3. CDR3 sequence reads: CASSSIGQTGDLDTQYF. The CDR3 nucleotides read TGCGCCAGCAGCTCTATCGGGCAGACAGGGGACTTGGATACGCAGTATTTT.

Here the CDR3 reads CASSLGGRAYGYTF. DNA of the CDR3: TGTGCCAGCAGCTTGGGAGGGAGGGCCTATGGCTACACCTTC. The rearrangement uses TRBV5-8 and TRBJ1-2; D remains unclear. The CDR3 extends over 14 amino acids. V lost 0 bases and J lost 4, with 10 bases in between. The germline CDR1 and CDR2 sequences are SGHTS and YDEGEE.

The J gene is TRBJ2-7, the V gene TRBV18; perhaps D is TRBD1 or TRBD2 (6 bases each). Germline CDR1 reads KGHSH; CDR2 reads LQKENI. Trimming cost V 0 bases and J 5 bases, with 17 bases left between them. The CDR3 runs to 16 residues. CDR3 coding DNA: TGTGCCAGCTCACCACCTGGGTCGGGGGCGGGCAACGAGCAGTACTTC. The encoded protein is CASSPPGSGAGNEQYF.

The chain employs TRBV5-1 and TRBJ2-3, with TRBD2 identical over 10 bases. CDR1 and CDR2 (germline): SGHRS, YFSETQ. The trim removed 9 bases at V and 6 bases at J, leaving 10 bases unmatched. The CDR3 runs 14 residues. The CDR3 is CATSPGTSADTQYF. The DNA for the CDR3 is TGCGCCACCTCACCCGGGACTAGCGCCGATACGCAGTATTTT.

This chain connects TRBV7-8 to TRBJ1-2, with D perhaps TRBD1 (5 bases). Trimming cost V 5 bases and J 5 bases, with 18 bases left between them. The germline V gene encodes CDR1 SGHVS and CDR2 FQNEAQ. The CDR3 contains 15 residues. The CDR3 region has the DNA TGTGCCAGCAGCCCCGGACCGGGACGGACTTATGGCTACACCTTC. Translated: CASSPGPGRTYGYTF.

The chain combines TRBV6-1 with TRBJ2-7; no clear D gene. CDR1 is MNHNS, CDR2 SASEGT, per germline. The CDR3 extends over 15 amino acids. V was shortened by 1 base and J by 6 bases, with 16 bases between the two germline ends. The CDR3 spells CASSEVWSPRSEQYF. CDR3 bases: TGTGCCAGCAGTGAAGTCTGGTCTCCGAGGTCCGAGCAGTACTTC.

This chain connects TRBV18 to TRBJ1-2; possible D gene TRBD1, 6 bases. Germline CDR1 KGHSH, CDR2 LQKENI. CDR3 length: 15 residues. Deletions cut 6 bases from V and 2 bases from J, with 16 bases between. CDR3 sequence: CASSLTGPTNYGYTF. The CDR3 region has the DNA TGTGCCAGCTCTCTAACAGGGCCGACCAACTATGGCTACACCTTC.

The rearrangement joins TRBV11-1 to TRBJ1-4; D perhaps matches TRBD1 (6 bases). Germline lookup yields CDR1 SGHAT and CDR2 FQDESV (reference sequence). The length of the CDR3 is 16 residues. V was trimmed by 0 bases and J by 8 bases, leaving 16 bases between them. The CDR3 sequence: CASSLAGQGSREKLFF. CDR3 coding DNA: TGTGCCAGCAGCTTAGCGGGGCAGGGGTCCCGAGAAAAACTGTTTTTT.

The chain links TRBV5-6 to TRBJ2-7; 7 bases fit TRBD1. With 4 bases clipped from V and 5 bases from J, the junction kept 6 bases outside the gene matches. The germline V gene has CDR1 SGHDT and CDR2 YYEEEE. The CDR3 extends over 13 amino acids. CDR3 loop: CASSPDRADEQYF. CDR3 bases: TGTGCCAGCAGCCCCGACAGGGCGGACGAGCAGTACTTC.

This chain links TRBV30 with TRBJ2-1; tentative D call: TRBD1 (5 bases). This CDR3 is 16 amino acids long. Germline values: CDR1 GTSNPN, CDR2 SVGIG (reference sequence). Between the trimmed V and J ends, which lost 1 base and 0 bases, there was a span of 13 bases. The CDR3 loop is CAWSALQADSYNEQFF. DNA for the CDR3: TGTGCCTGGAGTGCCCTACAGGCTGACTCCTACAATGAGCAGTTCTTC.

J is TRBJ2-2 and V is TRBV4-1; weak D call: TRBD1 (8 bases). V lost 6 bases and J lost 5, with 13 bases in between. The germline V gene has CDR1 MGHRA and CDR2 YSYEKL. The CDR3 loop spans 14 amino acids. The CDR3 DNA reads TGCGCCAGCAGGACACAGGGGGGGACCGGGGAGCTGTTTTTT. Amino acid sequence: CASRTQGGTGELFF.

The chain uses TRBV5-4 and TRBJ2-5; 11 bases are a match to TRBD2. The germline V gene has CDR1 SGHNT and CDR2 YYREEE (reference sequence). The CDR3 runs 16 residues. The V segment lost 0 bases and the J segment 5 bases; nucleotides outside the gene matches: 6. CDR3 coding DNA: TGTGCCAGCAGCTTGGGAGCTAGCGGGGGGAAGGAGACCCAGTACTTC. Its translation is CASSLGASGGKETQYF.

The chain uses TRBV7-9 and TRBJ2-3; weak D call: TRBD2 (6 bases). The CDR3 is 15 amino acids. Germline loops: CDR1 SEHNR, CDR2 FQNEAQ (reference sequence). The V end was cut by 5 bases, the J end by 6 bases, with 18 bases between. The DNA for the CDR3 is TGTGCCAGCAGCGGCAGGCGGGAACTTCGGGATACGCAGTATTTT. It codes for CASSGRRELRDTQYF.

This clone was recorded a few times. The gene calls are TRBV27 and TRBJ2-5; D not resolved. The ends were cut back, 8 bases at V and 1 base at J, with 11 bases in the middle. This CDR3 is built from 13 residues. CDR1 MNHEY and CDR2 SMNVEV come from the germline V gene (reference sequence). The CDR3 loop is CASPPSLQETQYF. CDR3 nucleotide sequence: TGTGCCAGCCCTCCCTCCCTCCAAGAGACCCAGTACTTC.

This clone was detected only once. V and J are TRBV30 and TRBJ2-2, with D tentatively TRBD2 (7 bases). The CDR3 extends over 16 amino acids. The ends were cut back, 8 bases at V and 2 bases at J, with 21 bases in the middle. Germline values: CDR1 GTSNPN, CDR2 SVGIG (reference sequence). The CDR3 here is CASLGGQGSNTGELFF. The CDR3, as DNA: TGTGCCAGCTTGGGGGGGCAGGGGTCTAACACCGGGGAGCTGTTTTTT. Supplemented by reference TRBV30 and TRBJ2-2, the full variable domain reads SQTIHQWPATLVQPVGSPLSLECTVEGTSNPNLYWYRQAAGRGLQLLFYSVGIGQISSEVPQNLSASRPQDRQFILSSKKLLLSDSGFYLCASLGGQGSNTGELFFGEGSRLTVL.

This clone was seen a handful of times. The rearrangement links TRBV4-1 to TRBJ2-7; the D gene is possibly TRBD2 (6 bases). Trimming left V 1 base short and J 6 bases short, with 13 bases between. The CDR3 runs to 14 residues. Germline V CDR1 and CDR2: MGHRA, YSYEKL. The CDR3 loop is CASSQGRTGGEQYF. The CDR3 nucleotides are TGCGCCAGCAGCCAAGGTCGGACCGGGGGCGAGCAGTACTTC.